The present T cell receptor (beta chain) was sequenced within a study of CXCR3-negative and CXCR3-positive naive CD8 T cells. Study-wide results and caveats: A higher hydrophobicity marked the TRB CDR3s of CXCR3-positive naive cells versus CXCR3-negative naive cells. Cryopreservation partially lowered CXCR3 expression, so most assays used fresh PBMCs. The study found that naive CXCR3-negative and CXCR3-positive cells shared TRBV-TRBJ usage, while memory cells differed. Comparably high diversity was seen in both naive subsets, and much lower diversity in memory CD8+ cells.

CD45RO-CCR7+CD27+CD95- expression identified naive CD8+ T cells. The method, 5' RACE with UMI labels, was used to prepare the TRB cDNA libraries. TCRdb reprocessed the 5' RACE reads, keeping one entry per CDR3 protein, no DNA. The sample table sets out some 8,000 distinct CDR3 sequences. This clonotype is labeled medium-sized based on frequency. Its antigen is still unknown. This CDR3 region has 15 residues. Looked up from germline, CDR1 is MDHEN and CDR2 is SYDVKM. Sequenced material: naive CXCR3+ CD8+ T cells from blood. Subset given: CD45RO-CCR7+CD27+CD95- naive CD8+ T cells expressing CXCR3 (TNR3+). This receptor was identified in a human donor in good health. Some clones in this sample may be carry-over from other donors' samples. The rearrangement links TRBV28 to TRBJ2-7; lacking DNA, the TRBD1 call made by TCRdb goes unchecked. CDR3 amino acids: CASRGQGKSSYEQYF.